The rows below give T cell receptor beta chains drawn from one sample of a study of CD8 T cells in ankylosing spondylitis. TCRdb re-analysed the 5' RACE reads in MiXCR, keeping a single row per CDR3 protein. The profile shows 200,000 to 250,000 distinct CDR3 sequences, about 17% of them singletons. Source material: blood, either unsorted or a sorted T cell fraction (not recorded which). The receptor source for this set is a male donor with ankylosing spondylitis. Both conserved end residues are part of each CDR3. Fields, in order: V gene, clone size, D gene, J gene, CDR3 protein, CDR3 DNA. A D gene is named only where the DNA matches it firmly. Rows give clone size only sometimes, using once, few, many, or a class for an expanded clone.

>TRBV3-1|.|.|TRBJ1-1
CASSSPTGDTEAFF
TGTGCCAGCAGCTCTCCCACAGGAGACACTGAAGCTTTCTTT
>TRBV28|.|TRBD2|TRBJ2-3
CASSLSLTGGLAEISTDTQYF
TGTGCCAGCAGTTTATCTCTCACCGGGGGACTAGCGGAAATTAGCACAGATACGCAGTATTTT
>TRBV11-2|.|.|TRBJ1-2
CASSSWTLGGYGYTF
TGTGCCAGCAGCTCTTGGACTCTGGGGGGCTATGGCTACACCTTC
>TRBV12-3/TRBV12-4|few|.|TRBJ2-1
CASSLAGESYNEQFF
TGTGCCAGCAGTTTAGCTGGGGAGTCGTACAATGAGCAGTTCTTC
>TRBV20-1|few|.|TRBJ1-2
CSARGDDSHYGYTF
TGCAGTGCCCGGGGAGATGACTCTCACTATGGCTACACCTTC
>TRBV24-1|few|TRBD1|TRBJ1-2
CATMDRDNYGYTF
TGTGCCACCATGGACAGGGATAACTATGGCTACACCTTC
>TRBV12-3/TRBV12-4|few|TRBD1|TRBJ1-2
CASTYGGGVDGYTF
TGTGCCAGCACCTATGGAGGGGGCGTCGATGGCTACACCTTC
>TRBV12-3/TRBV12-4|.|.|TRBJ2-1
CASSLGSQPYNEQFF
TGTGCCAGCAGTTTAGGGTCGCAGCCCTACAATGAGCAGTTCTTC
>TRBV18|few|.|TRBJ2-1
CASSPPGESSYNEQFF
TGTGCCAGCTCACCACCGGGGGAGAGCTCCTACAATGAGCAGTTCTTC
>TRBV28|.|.|TRBJ1-1
CASSFPSAAWVTEAFF
TGTGCCAGCAGTTTTCCAAGTGCAGCCTGGGTGACTGAAGCTTTCTTT
>TRBV7-9|.|TRBD1|TRBJ1-5
CASSSEDREGQPQHF
TGTGCCAGCAGCTCGGAGGACAGGGAAGGACAGCCCCAGCATTTT
>TRBV27|few|.|TRBJ2-3
CASSLSWGSTDTQYF
TGTGCCAGCAGTTTATCTTGGGGGAGCACAGATACGCAGTATTTT
>TRBV4-1|.|.|TRBJ1-4
CASSDRPLYGKLFF
TGCGCCAGCAGCGACCGTCCCCTTTACGGAAAACTGTTTTTT
>TRBV7-9|few|TRBD1|TRBJ1-1
CASSLGTGLSTEAFF
TGTGCCAGCAGCCTCGGGACAGGGCTCTCCACTGAAGCTTTCTTT
>TRBV20-1|few|TRBD1|TRBJ2-2
CSAGTANTGELFF
TGCAGTGCGGGGACAGCGAACACCGGGGAGCTGTTTTTT
>TRBV11-2|.|.|TRBJ2-1
CASSFSAGPSYTEQFF
TGTGCCAGCAGCTTTTCGGCGGGGCCTTCTTACACTGAGCAGTTCTTC
>TRBV4-1|few|.|TRBJ2-7
CASSQELRSNSYEQYF
TGCGCCAGCAGCCAAGAGCTACGGAGCAACTCCTACGAGCAGTACTTC
>TRBV3-1|few|.|TRBJ2-1
CASSQEGLREQFF
TGTGCCAGCAGCCAAGAGGGCCTCAGGGAGCAGTTCTTC
>TRBV24-1|once|.|TRBJ2-2
CATDSDVPGELFF
TGTGCCACCGATAGCGACGTGCCCGGGGAGCTGTTTTTT
>TRBV6-1|.|TRBD2|TRBJ2-3
CASSQQQAGGLDTQYF
TGTGCCAGCAGTCAACAACAGGCGGGGGGTTTGGATACGCAGTATTTT
>TRBV5-6|.|TRBD2|TRBJ2-5
CASSLAPAGIQETQYF
TGTGCCAGCAGCTTGGCCCCAGCGGGGATCCAAGAGACCCAGTACTTC
>TRBV29-1|.|TRBD1|TRBJ1-2
CSVEDTGGINYGYTF
TGCAGCGTTGAAGATACAGGGGGCATAAACTATGGCTACACCTTC
>TRBV9|.|TRBD1|TRBJ1-1
CASSQQGQRTEAFF
TGTGCCAGCAGCCAACAGGGGCAAAGGACTGAAGCTTTCTTT
>TRBV4-1|few|.|TRBJ2-3
CASSPTWGGDTDTQYF
TGCGCCAGCAGCCCTACCTGGGGGGGCGACACAGATACGCAGTATTTT
>TRBV20-1|.|.|TRBJ2-1
CSAIPRDSEFEQFF
TGCAGTGCTATTCCCCGGGACTCCGAGTTTGAGCAGTTCTTC
>TRBV27|few|.|TRBJ2-1
CASSLMGPYNEQFF
TGTGCCAGCAGTTTAATGGGGCCCTACAATGAGCAGTTCTTC
>TRBV29-1|.|.|TRBJ2-3
CSVVGATQYF
TGCAGCGTTGTAGGGGCTACGCAGTATTTT
>TRBV3-1|.|.|TRBJ2-1
CASSPGGGNYNEQFF
TGTGCCAGCAGCCCGGGAGGGGGCAACTACAATGAGCAGTTCTTC
>TRBV28|.|.|TRBJ1-5
CAVGPSPQHF
TGTGCCGTAGGCCCCTCGCCCCAGCATTTT
>TRBV28|few|.|TRBJ2-1
CASSLTGGRNPSSYNEQFF
TGTGCCAGCAGTTTAACTGGGGGGCGGAACCCTAGCTCCTACAATGAGCAGTTCTTC
>TRBV27|.|.|TRBJ2-7
CASKDTDWEYEQYF
TGTGCCAGCAAGGACACCGATTGGGAATACGAGCAGTACTTC
>TRBV29-1|.|.|TRBJ2-1
CSVESRVLIEQFF
TGCAGCGTTGAATCCAGGGTATTAATTGAGCAGTTCTTC
>TRBV6-5|.|.|TRBJ2-7
CAISWTPHYEQYF
TGTGCCATCAGTTGGACACCTCACTACGAGCAGTACTTC
>TRBV9|.|TRBD1|TRBJ1-4
CASSATGGDEKLFF
TGTGCCAGCAGCGCAACAGGGGGGGATGAAAAACTGTTTTTT
>TRBV4-1|many|TRBD1|TRBJ2-1
CASSPGTAGTPNYNEQFF
TGCGCCAGCAGCCCCGGGACAGCTGGGACCCCAAACTACAATGAGCAGTTCTTC
>TRBV6-1|few|TRBD1|TRBJ1-5
CASREDREDQPQHF
TGTGCCAGCAGGGAAGACAGGGAAGATCAGCCCCAGCATTTT
>TRBV12-3/TRBV12-4|few|.|TRBJ1-2
CASSSPFLVVGYGYTF
TGTGCCAGCAGTTCCCCCTTCCTTGTGGTCGGCTATGGCTACACCTTC
>TRBV5-6|few|TRBD2|TRBJ2-7
CASSFGTSDYEQYF
TGTGCCAGCAGCTTTGGGACTAGCGACTACGAGCAGTACTTC
>TRBV29-1|.|.|TRBJ1-3
CSVESDRSGNTIYF
TGCAGCGTTGAAAGTGACCGTTCTGGAAACACCATATATTTT
>TRBV29-1|.|TRBD1|TRBJ2-2
CSGGQENTGELFF
TGCAGCGGGGGACAGGAGAACACCGGGGAGCTGTTTTTT
>TRBV6-2/TRBV6-3|few|TRBD2|TRBJ2-1
CASWPGGNEQFF
TGTGCCAGCTGGCCGGGAGGTAATGAGCAGTTCTTC
>TRBV24-1|.|.|TRBJ2-1
CATSDLGVNEQFF
TGTGCCACCAGTGATTTAGGGGTCAATGAGCAGTTCTTC
>TRBV7-3|.|TRBD2|TRBJ2-1
CASSLGTSGSYNEQFF
TGTGCCAGCAGCTTAGGGACTAGCGGGAGTTACAATGAGCAGTTCTTC
>TRBV11-2|many|.|TRBJ2-3
CASSLDPPGTAGDTQYF
TGTGCCAGCAGCTTAGATCCCCCAGGGACGGCCGGGGATACGCAGTATTTT
>TRBV6-5|.|TRBD2|TRBJ2-2
CASSYTAGEVGELFF
TGTGCCAGCAGTTACACAGCGGGGGAGGTCGGGGAGCTGTTTTTT
>TRBV6-5|.|.|TRBJ2-7
CASSYSSEFGLGDREQYF
TGTGCCAGCAGTTACTCTAGTGAGTTCGGATTAGGGGATCGGGAGCAGTACTTC
>TRBV6-1|few|.|TRBJ1-2
CASKPVDLNYGYTF
TGTGCCAGCAAACCGGTCGACCTGAACTATGGCTACACCTTC
>TRBV7-9|few|TRBD2|TRBJ2-5
CASSLAPGGSETQYF
TGTGCCAGCAGCTTAGCGCCCGGGGGGTCTGAGACCCAGTACTTC